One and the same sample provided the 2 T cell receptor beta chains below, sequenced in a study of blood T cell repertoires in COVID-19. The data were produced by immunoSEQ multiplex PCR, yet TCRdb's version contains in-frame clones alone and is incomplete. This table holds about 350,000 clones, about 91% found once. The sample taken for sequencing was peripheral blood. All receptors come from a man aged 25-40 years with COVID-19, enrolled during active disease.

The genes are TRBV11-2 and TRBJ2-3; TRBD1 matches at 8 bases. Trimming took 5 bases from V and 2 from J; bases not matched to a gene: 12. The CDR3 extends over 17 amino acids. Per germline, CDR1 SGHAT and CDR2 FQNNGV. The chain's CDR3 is CASSRLRTGHTTDTQYF. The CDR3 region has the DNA TGTGCCAGCAGCCGCCTTCGGACAGGGCACACCACAGATACGCAGTATTTT.

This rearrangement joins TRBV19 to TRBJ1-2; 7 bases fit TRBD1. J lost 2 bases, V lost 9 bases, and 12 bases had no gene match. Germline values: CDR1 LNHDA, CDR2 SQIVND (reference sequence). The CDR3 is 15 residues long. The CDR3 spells CASLQGRDRNYGYTF. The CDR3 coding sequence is TGTGCCAGCTTACAGGGGAGAGATAGGAACTATGGCTACACCTTC. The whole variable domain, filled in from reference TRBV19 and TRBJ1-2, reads DGGITQSPKYLFRKEGQNVTLSCEQNLNHDAMYWYRQDPGQGLRLIYYSQIVNDFQKGDIAEGYSVSREKKESFPLTVTSAQKNPTAFYLCASLQGRDRNYGYTFGSGTRLTVV.